This T cell receptor beta chain derives from a study of control samples from healthy donors and cancer patients. Measured with immunoSEQ multiplex PCR; TCRdb has only the in-frame clones, and not every one. The table has around 90,000 clones, around four fifths seen once. The V end lost 2 bases, the J end lost 3 bases, and 11 bases lay between the germline ends. The CDR3 contains 14 residues. The germline gives CDR1 MDHEN, CDR2 SYDVKM. Sequencing was done on a sample of blood. The chain recombines TRBV28 with TRBJ2-7, with a weak D call TRBD1 (6 bases). The clonotype was recovered from a man aged 30 to 45 in good health. The chain's CDR3 is CASSLKQGNYEQYF. CDR3 sequence (DNA): TGTGCCAGCAGTTTAAAGCAGGGGAACTACGAGCAGTACTTC.